This T cell receptor beta chain was profiled in a study of shared clonotypes between healthy human individuals. Selected positively for CCR7 and CD45RO-negative, naive CD8 cells excluded terminally differentiated effector memory CD45RA+ cells. Study observations and caveats: Generally, estimated richness proved larger in naive subsets than it did in memory subsets. A handful of donors had 5% to 6.5% of their naive CD4 clonotypes in common. Sequencing depth was expected to influence donor clonotype sharing.

Libraries were prepared by immunoSEQ multiplex PCR; TCRdb keeps only in-frame clonotypes and omits some of them. The data contain 2 million to 2.5 million clones, about 95% of them seen just once; the ten biggest clones take up 0.85% to 1.2%. This clone was counted once. The antigen is unknown. The TCR was taken from a man aged 18 to 29 in good health. Sequencing input: naive CD8+ T cells sorted from blood.

CDR3 DNA: TGTGCAAGTCGCTCCACTGACCTGGGACGGGGGAACGGCTATGGCTACACCTTC. This codes for CASRSTDLGRGNGYGYTF. The rearrangement uses TRBV12-2 and TRBJ1-2. TRBV12-2 is a recognized pseudogene. The CDR3 spans 18 residues.